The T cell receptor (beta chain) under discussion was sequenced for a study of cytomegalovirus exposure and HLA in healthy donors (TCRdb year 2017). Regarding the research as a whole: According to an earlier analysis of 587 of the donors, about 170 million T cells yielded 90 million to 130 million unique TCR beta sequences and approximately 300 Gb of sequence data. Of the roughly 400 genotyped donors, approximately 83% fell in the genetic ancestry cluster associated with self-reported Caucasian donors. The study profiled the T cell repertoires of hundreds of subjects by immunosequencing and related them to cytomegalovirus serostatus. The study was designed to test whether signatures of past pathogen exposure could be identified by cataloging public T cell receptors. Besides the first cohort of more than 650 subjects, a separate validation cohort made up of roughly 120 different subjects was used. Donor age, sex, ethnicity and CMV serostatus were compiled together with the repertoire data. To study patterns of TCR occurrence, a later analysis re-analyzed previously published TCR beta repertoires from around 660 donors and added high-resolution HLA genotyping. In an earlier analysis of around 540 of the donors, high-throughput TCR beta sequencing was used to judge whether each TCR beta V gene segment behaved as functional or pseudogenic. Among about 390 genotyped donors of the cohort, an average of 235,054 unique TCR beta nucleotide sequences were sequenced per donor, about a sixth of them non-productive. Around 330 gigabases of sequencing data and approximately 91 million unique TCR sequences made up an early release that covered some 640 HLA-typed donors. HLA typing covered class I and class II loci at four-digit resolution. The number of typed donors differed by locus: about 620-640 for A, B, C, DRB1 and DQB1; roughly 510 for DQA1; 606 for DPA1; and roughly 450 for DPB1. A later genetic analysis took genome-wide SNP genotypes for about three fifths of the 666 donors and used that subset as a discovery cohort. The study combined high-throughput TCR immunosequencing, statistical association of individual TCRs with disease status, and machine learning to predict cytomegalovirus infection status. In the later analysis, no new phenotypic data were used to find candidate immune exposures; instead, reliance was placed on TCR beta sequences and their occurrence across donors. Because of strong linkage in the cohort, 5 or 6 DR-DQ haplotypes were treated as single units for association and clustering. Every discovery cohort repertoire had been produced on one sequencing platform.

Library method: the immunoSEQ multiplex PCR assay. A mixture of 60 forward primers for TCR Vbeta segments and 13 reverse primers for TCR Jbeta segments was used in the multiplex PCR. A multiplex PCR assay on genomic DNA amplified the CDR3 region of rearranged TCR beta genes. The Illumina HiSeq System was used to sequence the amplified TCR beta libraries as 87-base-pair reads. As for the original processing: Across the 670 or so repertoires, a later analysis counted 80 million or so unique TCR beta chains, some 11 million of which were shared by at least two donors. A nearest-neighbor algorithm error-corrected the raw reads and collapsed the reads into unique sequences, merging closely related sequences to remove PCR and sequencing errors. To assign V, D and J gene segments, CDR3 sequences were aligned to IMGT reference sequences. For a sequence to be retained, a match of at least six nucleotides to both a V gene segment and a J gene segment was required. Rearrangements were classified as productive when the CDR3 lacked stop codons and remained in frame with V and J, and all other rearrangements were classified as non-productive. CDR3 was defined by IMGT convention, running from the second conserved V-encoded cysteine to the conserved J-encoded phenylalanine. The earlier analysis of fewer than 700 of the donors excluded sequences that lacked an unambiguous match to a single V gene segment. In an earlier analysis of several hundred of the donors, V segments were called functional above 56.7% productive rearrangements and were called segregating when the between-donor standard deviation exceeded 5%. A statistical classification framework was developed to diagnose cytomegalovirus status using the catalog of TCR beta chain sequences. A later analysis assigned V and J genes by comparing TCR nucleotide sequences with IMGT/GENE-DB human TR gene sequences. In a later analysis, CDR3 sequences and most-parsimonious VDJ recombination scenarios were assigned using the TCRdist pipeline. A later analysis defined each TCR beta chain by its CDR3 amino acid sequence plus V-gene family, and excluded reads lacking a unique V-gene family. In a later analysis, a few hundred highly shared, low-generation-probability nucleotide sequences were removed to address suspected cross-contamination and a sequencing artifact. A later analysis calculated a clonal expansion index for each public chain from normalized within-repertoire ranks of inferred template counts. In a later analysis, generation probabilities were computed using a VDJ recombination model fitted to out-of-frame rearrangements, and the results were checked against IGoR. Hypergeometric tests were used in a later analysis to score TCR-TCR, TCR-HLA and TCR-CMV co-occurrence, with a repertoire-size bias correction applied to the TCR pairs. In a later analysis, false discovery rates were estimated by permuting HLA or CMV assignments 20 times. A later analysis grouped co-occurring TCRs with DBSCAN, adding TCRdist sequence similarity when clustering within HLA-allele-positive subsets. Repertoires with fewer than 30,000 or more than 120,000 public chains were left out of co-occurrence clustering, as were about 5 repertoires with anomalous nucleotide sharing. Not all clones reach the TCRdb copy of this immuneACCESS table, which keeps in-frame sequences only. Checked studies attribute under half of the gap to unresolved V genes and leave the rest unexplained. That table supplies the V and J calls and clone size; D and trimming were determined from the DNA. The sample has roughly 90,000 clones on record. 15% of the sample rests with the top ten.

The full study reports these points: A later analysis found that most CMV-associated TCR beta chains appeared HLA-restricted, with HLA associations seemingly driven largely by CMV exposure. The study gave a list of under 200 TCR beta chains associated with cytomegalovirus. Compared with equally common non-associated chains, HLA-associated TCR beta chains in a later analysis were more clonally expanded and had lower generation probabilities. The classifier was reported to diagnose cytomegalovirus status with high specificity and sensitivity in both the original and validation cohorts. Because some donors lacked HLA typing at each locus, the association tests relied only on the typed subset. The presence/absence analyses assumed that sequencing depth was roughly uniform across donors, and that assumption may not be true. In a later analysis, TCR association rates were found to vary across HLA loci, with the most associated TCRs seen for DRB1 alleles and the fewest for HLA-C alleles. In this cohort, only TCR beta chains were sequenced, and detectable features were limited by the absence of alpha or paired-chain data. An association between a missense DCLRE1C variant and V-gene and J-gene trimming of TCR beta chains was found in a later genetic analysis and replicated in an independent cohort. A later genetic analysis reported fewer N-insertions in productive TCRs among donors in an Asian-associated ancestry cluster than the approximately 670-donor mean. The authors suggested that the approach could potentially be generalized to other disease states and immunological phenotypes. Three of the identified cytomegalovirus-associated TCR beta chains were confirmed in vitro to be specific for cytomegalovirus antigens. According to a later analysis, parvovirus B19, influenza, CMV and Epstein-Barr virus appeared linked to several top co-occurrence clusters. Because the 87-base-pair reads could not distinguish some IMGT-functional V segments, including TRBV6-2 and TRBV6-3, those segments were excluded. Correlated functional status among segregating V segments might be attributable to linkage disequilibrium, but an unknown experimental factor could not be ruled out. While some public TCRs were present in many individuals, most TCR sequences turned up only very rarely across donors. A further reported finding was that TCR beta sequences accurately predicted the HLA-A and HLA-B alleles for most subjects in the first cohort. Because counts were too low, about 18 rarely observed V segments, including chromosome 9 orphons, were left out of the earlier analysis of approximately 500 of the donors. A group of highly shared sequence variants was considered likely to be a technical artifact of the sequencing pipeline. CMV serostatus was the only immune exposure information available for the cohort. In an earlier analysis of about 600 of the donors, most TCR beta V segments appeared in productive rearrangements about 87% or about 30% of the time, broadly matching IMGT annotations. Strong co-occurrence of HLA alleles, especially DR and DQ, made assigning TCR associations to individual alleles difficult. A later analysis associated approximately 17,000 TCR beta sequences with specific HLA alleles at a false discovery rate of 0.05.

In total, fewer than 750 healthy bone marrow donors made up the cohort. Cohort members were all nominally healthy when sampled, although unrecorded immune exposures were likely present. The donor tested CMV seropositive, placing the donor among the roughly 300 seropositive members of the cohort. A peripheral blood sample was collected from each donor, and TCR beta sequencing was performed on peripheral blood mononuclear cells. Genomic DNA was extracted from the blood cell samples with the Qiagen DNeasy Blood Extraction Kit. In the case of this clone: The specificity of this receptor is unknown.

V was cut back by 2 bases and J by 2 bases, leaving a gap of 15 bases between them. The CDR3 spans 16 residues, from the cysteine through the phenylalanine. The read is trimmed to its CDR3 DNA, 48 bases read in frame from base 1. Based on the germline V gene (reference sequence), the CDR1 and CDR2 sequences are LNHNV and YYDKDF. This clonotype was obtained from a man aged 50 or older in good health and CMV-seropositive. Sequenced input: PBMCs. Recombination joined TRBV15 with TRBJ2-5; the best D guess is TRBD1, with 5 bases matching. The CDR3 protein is CATSRSGRANQETQYF. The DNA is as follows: TGTGCCACCAGCAGATCAGGCAGGGCGAATCAAGAGACCCAGTACTTC.